This T cell receptor beta chain was retrieved from a study of T cell responses to AZD1222 COVID-19 vaccine (dated by TCRdb to the early 2020s). In the study overall: AZD1222 recipients with second doses at about 4 weeks or about 12 weeks were pooled, because spike-specific TCR depth and breadth did not differ between schedules. Enrollment into the trials was organized by age into subgroups of 18-55, 56-69 and 70-plus years, and those subgroups contained around 150, 28 and 57 TCR-sequenced participants, respectively. TCR sequencing was performed for 233 trial participants, of whom 207 were given two doses of AZD1222 and 26 were given two doses of MenACWY control vaccine. Overall study results and their limits: Reportedly, almost half of the unique spike-specific TCRs recognized epitopes lying outside the regions that are mutated in the B.1.351 and B.1.1.7 variants. Conclusions about previously exposed vaccinees are limited, since just 5 to 7 AZD1222 recipients were seropositive for SARS-CoV-2 at baseline. A significant rise in spike-specific TCR breadth and depth was observed after two AZD1222 doses relative to day 0 and relative to MenACWY recipients. No day 14 peak-response samples were available, so repertoires were characterized only after the peak T cell response. The whole spike protein was spanned by vaccine-associated CD4 TCRs, and dominant responses were seen in regions 160-218 and 743-854. Most participants were white British and females outnumbered males, and the authors suggested that clonal diversity may have been underestimated. In the small 56-69-year group, the increase in depth fell short of significance, most likely because of low power.

This clone occurred a few times. This clone's antigen is unknown. No quality values exist for individual bases; no much larger clone is one base distant. What the time point label conveys for this sample: baseline before first vaccination. Vaccinee samples were obtained from the UK trials COV001 and COV002, which included a single-blind randomized controlled phase 2/3 trial of AZD1222 (ChAdOx1 nCoV-19) in healthy adults. Trial participant PBMC samples were collected at day 0 and day 28 after the second dose for TCRbeta chain sequencing. The CDR3 regions of human TCRbeta chains were analyzed by immunosequencing. The original methods were these. TCRs in the repertoires were compared against a reference library of SARS-CoV-2-specific TCRs that had been generated with the MIRA antigen-specificity platform. Breadth was defined as the fraction of unique TCRs that were SARS-CoV-2-associated. Depth was defined as the fraction of total T cells that were SARS-CoV-2-associated. Each spike-specific TCR was assigned to its reactive spike region and to a CD4 or CD8 class using the MIRA data. Log10-transformed breadth and depth values were compared by one-way ANOVA with Sidak's multiple comparisons tests. TCRdb obtained this table from immuneACCESS and retained in-frame rearrangements with V and J assigned. These tables miss some clones; where compared with another copy, unresolved V genes account for less than half of the shortfall, and the remainder is unexplained. The DNA was the basis for D and trimming; V, J and clone size are from that table. For this sample there are 170,000 or so clones; around 90% appear just once. The ten biggest clones cover around 3% of the sample.

This TCR was recovered from an adult in good health. The material was peripheral blood, obtained on day 0 of AZD1222 vaccination.

For the CDR3, the sequence is CACTDRWNEKLFF. The nucleotide sequence reads TGTGCCTGTACTGACAGGTGGAATGAAAAACTGTTTTTT. The chain couples TRBV30 to TRBJ1-4; a tentative D call is TRBD1 (6 bases match). Measured from the cysteine to the phenylalanine, the CDR3 is 13 residues long. Only the CDR3 portion is preserved as DNA: 39 bases, with reading frame beginning at the first base. The germline ends are 13 bases apart after V is trimmed by 6 bases and J by 5 bases. CDR1 GTSNPN and CDR2 SVGIG are derived from the germline V gene (reference sequence).